This entry features one T cell receptor beta chain sequence. During active infection, Seattle patients enrolled and were then monitored through disease. Germline V gene data show CDR1 as SGHDN and CDR2 as FVKESK. This CDR3 contains 14 residues. V was pared by 1 base and J by 9 bases, with 10 bases between. The data were obtained in a study of blood T cell repertoires in COVID-19. In the study's own analysis: Reference gene primer amplification gave estimated nucleated cell counts. Clones were sequenced by immunoSEQ multiplex PCR, and TCRdb holds only the in-frame ones, with some missing. V and J calls and clone size are copied from that table; D and trimming were computed from the DNA. The sample carries around 93,000 clones, roughly 91% recorded once.

The sequence derives from a man aged 18-30 years with COVID-19, enrolled during active disease. The sample taken for sequencing was peripheral blood. The chain is built from TRBV14 and TRBJ1-6; no clear D. The chain's CDR3 is CASSQAQVASPLHF. DNA of the CDR3: TGTGCCAGCAGCCAAGCCCAGGTGGCTTCACCCCTCCACTTT.